This TCR beta chain is from a study of blood T cell repertoires in COVID-19. Study-wide background: Sites in the United States, Italy and Spain provided acute and convalescent COVID-19 samples. T cells, B-cell-depleted T cells, or PBMCs provided the cDNA or gDNA that served as material.

Under the authors' procedure: Reference gene primer amplification gave nucleated cell count estimates. Assay: immunoSEQ multiplex PCR; the TCRdb copy retains only in-frame clones and omits some. The DNA was the basis for D and trimming; V, J and clone size are from that table. The sample includes 100,000 to 150,000 clones, 80% to 85% of them seen just once. CDR1 MDHEN and CDR2 SYDVKM come from the germline V gene. V was clipped by 1 base and J by 0 bases, with 7 bases between them. The CDR3 is 15 residues long. Only one count was recorded for this clone. The sequencing sample was made of peripheral blood. The rearrangement links TRBV28 to TRBJ1-3; D not resolved. The sequence was collected from a woman aged 50 to 60 with acute or convalescent COVID-19. This chain's CDR3 is CASSLYLNSGNTIYF. The CDR3 DNA reads as TGTGCCAGCAGTTTATATTTAAACTCTGGAAACACCATATATTTT.